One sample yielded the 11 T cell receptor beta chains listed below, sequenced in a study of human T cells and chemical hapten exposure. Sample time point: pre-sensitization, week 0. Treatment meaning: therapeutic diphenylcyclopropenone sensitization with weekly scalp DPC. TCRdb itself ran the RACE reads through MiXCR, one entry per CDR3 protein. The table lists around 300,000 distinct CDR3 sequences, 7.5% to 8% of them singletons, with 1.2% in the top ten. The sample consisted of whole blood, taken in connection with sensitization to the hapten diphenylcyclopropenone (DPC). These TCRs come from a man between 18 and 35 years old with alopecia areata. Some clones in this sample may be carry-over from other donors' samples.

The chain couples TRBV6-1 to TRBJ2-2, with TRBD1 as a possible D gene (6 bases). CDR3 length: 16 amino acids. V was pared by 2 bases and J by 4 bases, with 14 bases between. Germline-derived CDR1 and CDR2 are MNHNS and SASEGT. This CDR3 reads CASSEYGQGRTGELFF. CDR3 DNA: TGTGCCAGCAGTGAATATGGGCAGGGGCGCACCGGGGAGCTGTTTTTT.

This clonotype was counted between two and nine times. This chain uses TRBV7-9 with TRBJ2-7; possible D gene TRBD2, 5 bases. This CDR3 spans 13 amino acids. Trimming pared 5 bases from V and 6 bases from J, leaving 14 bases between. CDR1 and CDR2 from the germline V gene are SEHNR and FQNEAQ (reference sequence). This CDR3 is CASSLGGFREQYV. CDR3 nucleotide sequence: TGTGCCAGCAGCCTTGGAGGATTTCGCGAGCAGTACGTC.

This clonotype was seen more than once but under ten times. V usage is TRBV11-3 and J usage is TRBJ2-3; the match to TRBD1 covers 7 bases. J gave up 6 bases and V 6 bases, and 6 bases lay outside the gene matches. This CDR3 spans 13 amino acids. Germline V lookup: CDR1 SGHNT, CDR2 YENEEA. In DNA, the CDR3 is TGTGCCAGCAGTTCGACAGGGATTGATACGCAGTATTTT. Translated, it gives CASSSTGIDTQYF.

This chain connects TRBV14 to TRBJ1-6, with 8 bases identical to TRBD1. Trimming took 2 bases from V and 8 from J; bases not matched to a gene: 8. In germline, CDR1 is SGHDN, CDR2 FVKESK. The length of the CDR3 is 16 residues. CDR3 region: CASSQPRTGFHSPLHF. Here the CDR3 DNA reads TGTGCCAGCAGCCAACCAAGGACAGGGTTCCATTCACCCCTCCACTTT.

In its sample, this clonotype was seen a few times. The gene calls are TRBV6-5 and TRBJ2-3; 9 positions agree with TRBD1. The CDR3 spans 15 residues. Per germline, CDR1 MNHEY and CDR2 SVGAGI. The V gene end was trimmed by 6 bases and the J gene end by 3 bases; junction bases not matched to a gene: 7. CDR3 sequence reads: CASRNDRGRTDTQYF. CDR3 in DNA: TGTGCCAGCAGAAATGACAGGGGGAGAACAGATACGCAGTATTTT.

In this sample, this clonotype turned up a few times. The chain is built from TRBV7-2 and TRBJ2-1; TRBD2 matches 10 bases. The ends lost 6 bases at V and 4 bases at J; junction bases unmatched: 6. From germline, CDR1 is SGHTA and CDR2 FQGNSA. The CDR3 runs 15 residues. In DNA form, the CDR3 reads TGTGCCAGCAGTCTTAGCGGGGGGATTTACAATGAGCAGTTCTTC. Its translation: CASSLSGGIYNEQFF.

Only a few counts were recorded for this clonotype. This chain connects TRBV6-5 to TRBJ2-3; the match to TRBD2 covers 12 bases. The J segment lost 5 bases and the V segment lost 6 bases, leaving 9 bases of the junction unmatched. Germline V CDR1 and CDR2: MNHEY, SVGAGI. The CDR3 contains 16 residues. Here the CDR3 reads CASSPNPSGGGDTQYF. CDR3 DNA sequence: TGTGCCAGCAGCCCGAACCCTAGCGGGGGGGGAGATACGCAGTATTTT.

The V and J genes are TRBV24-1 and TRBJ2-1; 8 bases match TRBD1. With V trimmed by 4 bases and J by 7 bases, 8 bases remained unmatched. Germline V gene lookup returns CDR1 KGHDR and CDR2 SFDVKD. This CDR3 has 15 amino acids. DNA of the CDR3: TGTGCCACCAGTGACCGGACAGGGTCCTGGAATGAGCAGTTCTTC. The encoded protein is CATSDRTGSWNEQFF.

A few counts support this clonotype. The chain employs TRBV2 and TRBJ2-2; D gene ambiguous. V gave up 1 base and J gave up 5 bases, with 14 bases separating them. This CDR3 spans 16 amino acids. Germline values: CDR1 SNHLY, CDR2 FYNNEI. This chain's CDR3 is CASSEGQDSATGELFF. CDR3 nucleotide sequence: TGTGCCAGCAGTGAAGGGCAGGATAGTGCTACCGGGGAGCTGTTTTTT.

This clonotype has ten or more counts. In nucleotides, the CDR3 is TGCAGTGCTAGGGAGCAGCGCTCCTACAATGAGCAGTTCTTC. Translation gives CSAREQRSYNEQFF. The genes are TRBV20-1 and TRBJ2-1; D unresolved. The CDR3 is made up of 14 amino acids. The germline V gene has CDR1 DFQATT and CDR2 SNEGSKA (reference sequence). V was cut by 3 bases and J by 0 bases, with 9 bases left in between.

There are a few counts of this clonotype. CDR3 DNA sequence: TGTGCCAGCAGTGAAGTTCCTACAGGGGACACTGAAGCTTTCTTT. This encodes CASSEVPTGDTEAFF. This chain connects TRBV6-1 to TRBJ1-1, with 7 bases fitting TRBD1. Germline V gives CDR1 MNHNS, CDR2 SASEGT. After removal of 1 base from V and 3 bases from J, the junction contained 5 bases not matched to a gene. CDR3 size: 15 residues.